This entry is about one T cell receptor (beta chain). Noted time point: after dendritic cell vaccination, including at tumor progression/relapse. This CDR3 region has 16 residues. Germline CDR1 is SNHLY and CDR2 is FYNNEI. V was pared by 4 bases and J by 6 bases, with 9 bases of the junction left unmatched. The primer mix had 60 V beta and 13 J beta primers. Measured with immunoSEQ multiplex PCR; TCRdb has only the in-frame clones, and not every one. This table holds tens of thousands of clones, roughly 84% found once. The sample originates from a study of glioma-infiltrating T cells after dendritic cell vaccination. The overall study: Patients received autologous tumor lysate-pulsed dendritic cell vaccination between about 2003 and 2013. Dendritic cell vaccine was injected intradermally three times, biweekly.

This TCR was sampled from a human donor with glioblastoma. Sequenced material: blood, taken after dendritic cell vaccination. This chain joins TRBV2 and TRBJ2-1; 10 bases map to TRBD2. Here the CDR3 DNA reads TGTGCCAGCAGTGCAGTGGGACTAGCGCCGGGCAATGAGCAGTTCTTC. Translating it yields CASSAVGLAPGNEQFF.